The T cell receptor (beta chain) under discussion was sequenced for a study of T cell repertoires in cytomegalovirus infection. Across the whole study: CMV infection together with matching HLA type was indicated by public TCR beta signatures.

TCRdb fed the reads into MiXCR, producing one record per CDR3 protein. The sample includes around 230,000 distinct CDR3 sequences, 30% to 45% of them seen just once. This clonotype was recorded a few times. Its antigen is unknown. CDR1 is ENHRY and CDR2 is SYGVKD in the germline V gene. CDR3 length: 16 residues. Trimming shortened V by 3 bases and J by 3 bases, and 14 bases separated the two germline ends. The origin of this receptor is a human donor in good health (CMV status not recorded). Some clones in this sample may be carry-over from other donors' samples. This chain uses TRBV10-3 with TRBJ2-2; D is perhaps TRBD1 (5 bases). This material consisted of CD8+ T cells from cultured PBMCs, taken from culture after CMV antigen stimulation. The CDR3 sequence: CAISEGLRADTGELFF. Written as DNA, the CDR3 is TGTGCCATCAGTGAAGGCCTCAGGGCGGACACCGGGGAGCTGTTTTTT.